This T cell receptor (beta chain) is from a study of blood T cell repertoires in COVID-19. Whole-study context: Specimens from acute and convalescent COVID-19 originated in the United States, Italy and Spain. The cDNA or gDNA used as material had been derived from T cells, B-cell-depleted T cells, or PBMCs.

This clone has only a few counts. The study assigned cohorts using participant-reported clinical history. Donors of Cohort 3 who recovered were those that had two negative PCRs, clearance, or symptom resolution. Repertoires were generated with immunoSEQ multiplex PCR, while TCRdb's copy carries only in-frame clones and drops some. Of around 330,000 clones in the sample, around nine tenths were seen once. V was trimmed by 2 bases and J by 0 bases, leaving 19 bases between them. Germline V lookup: CDR1 MNHEY, CDR2 SVGEGT. The CDR3 contains 18 residues. The chain has TRBV6-2 or TRBV6-3 and TRBJ1-1; D gene unclear. The receptor's source is a middle-aged woman who had recovered from COVID-19. The source material was PBMCs or T cells enriched from blood (not recorded which). The CDR3 region is CASSYPRNGYLMNTEAFF. The CDR3 nucleotides are TGTGCCAGCAGTTACCCGAGGAATGGGTACCTCATGAACACTGAAGCTTTCTTT.